These T cell receptor beta chains were read from a single sample in a study of blood T cell repertoires in COVID-19. Assay: immunoSEQ multiplex PCR; the TCRdb copy retains only in-frame clones and omits some. Of approximately 130,000 clones detected, 75% to 90% appear once; the ten largest clones hold around 2.3%. The specimen sequenced was PBMCs or T cells enriched from blood (not recorded which). The receptors were gathered from a woman aged 50 to 60 who had recovered from COVID-19. Both conserved end residues are part of each CDR3. D genes are given only for firm matches. Size is omitted from some rows. Given values are once, few, many or a class for expanded clones.

>TRBV15|13|TRBJ1-1|.|.
TGTGCCACCAGCAGGGACATGAACACTGAAGCTTTCTTT
CATSRDMNTEAFF
>TRBV7-2|12|TRBJ1-5|TRBD1|many
TGTGCCAGCCGACAGGGGTCTCAGCCCCAGCATTTT
CASRQGSQPQHF
>TRBV7-9|9|TRBJ1-5|.|.
TGTGCCACCTATCAGCCCCAGCATTTT
CATYQPQHF
>TRBV7-9|15|TRBJ1-2|.|.
TGTGCCAGCAGCCCCCCTGGAGGGCAATGGATTGGCTACACCTTC
CASSPPGGQWIGYTF
>TRBV18|13|TRBJ2-7|.|.
TGTGCCAGCTCGTCCGGGACAAACTACGAGCAGTACTTC
CASSSGTNYEQYF
>TRBV9|16|TRBJ2-5|TRBD1|.
TGTGCCAGCAGCGTAGAGGTGGGACAGGGAGGAGAGACCCAGTACTTC
CASSVEVGQGGETQYF
>TRBV5-7|15|TRBJ1-2|.|few
TGTGCCAGCAGCTTAGGGCAGGGACTTAACTATGGCTACACCTTC
CASSLGQGLNYGYTF
>TRBV6-5|15|TRBJ1-1|TRBD1|few
TGTGCCAGCAATACGATGGACAGGGGGCGGGCTGAAGCTTTCTTT
CASNTMDRGRAEAFF
>TRBV9|15|TRBJ2-7|.|.
TGTGCCAGCAGCGTAACAGGGTCTAGCTCCTACGAGCAGTACTTC
CASSVTGSSSYEQYF
>TRBV2|13|TRBJ1-5|.|.
TGTGCCAGCAGTGAAATGGGCATTCTGCCCCAGCATTTT
CASSEMGILPQHF
>TRBV5-5|18|TRBJ1-4|.|.
TGTGCCAGCAGCTTGGGGGCACAGGCGGTCGTAACTAATGAAAAACTGTTTTTT
CASSLGAQAVVTNEKLFF
>TRBV19|16|TRBJ1-3|.|once
TGTGCCAGTAGTACCCCGAGCCGATACTCTGGAAACACCATATATTTT
CASSTPSRYSGNTIYF
>TRBV2|13|TRBJ2-7|.|.
TGTGCCAGCAGAAAGGACATGACCTACGAGCAGTACTTC
CASRKDMTYEQYF
>TRBV19|15|TRBJ1-1|.|.
TGTGCCAGTAGTGCAAAACAGGGCCCGGACACTGAAGCTTTCTTT
CASSAKQGPDTEAFF
>TRBV5-4|16|TRBJ1-1|TRBD1|once
TGTGCCAGCAGCTTGGCCCCGGGACAGACCTTGAGTGAAGCTTTCTTT
CASSLAPGQTLSEAFF
>TRBV7-7|15|TRBJ2-7|TRBD1|.
TGTGCTAGCAGCAAAGGGACAGATCCCTCCTACGAGCAGTACTTC
CASSKGTDPSYEQYF
>TRBV3-1/TRBV3-2|15|TRBJ1-1|.|.
TGTGCCAGCAGCCAAGATCACTCAAGGAACACTGAAGCTTTCTTT
CASSQDHSRNTEAFF
>TRBV6-6|11|TRBJ1-5|.|.
TGTGCCAGCAGGACCGAGGAGGCCTTAAATTTT
CASRTEEALNF
>TRBV4-3|13|TRBJ2-5|.|.
TGCGCCAGCAGCCAAGAACAGCAAGAGACCCAGTACTTC
CASSQEQQETQYF
>TRBV6-5|15|TRBJ1-4|.|.
TGTGCCAGCAGTCTAGTCGGAGTAACTAATGAAAAACTGTTTTTT
CASSLVGVTNEKLFF
>TRBV3-1/TRBV3-2|15|TRBJ2-1|.|.
TGTGCCAGCAGCCAAGGCTACGGCTCCTACAATGAGCAGTTCTTC
CASSQGYGSYNEQFF
>TRBV9|16|TRBJ1-2|TRBD1|few
TGTGCCAGCAGCAAAAGGGACAGGGAAGTTCCTAGTGGCTACACCTTC
CASSKRDREVPSGYTF
>TRBV6-5|15|TRBJ1-2|.|.
TGTGCCAGCAGTCAGTCCCACCAAAGGGGCTATGGCTACACCTTC
CASSQSHQRGYGYTF
>TRBV6-2/TRBV6-3|14|TRBJ1-2|.|.
TGTGCCAGCAGTAACTCGGACAGACCCTATGGCTACACCTTC
CASSNSDRPYGYTF
>TRBV19|13|TRBJ1-6|.|.
TGTGCCAGTACCCTGGGGGGTTATTCACCCCTCCACTTT
CASTLGGYSPLHF
>TRBV5-1|15|TRBJ2-4|.|.
TGCGCCAGCAGCTTGGTGGGCACTCCGAGGGACATTCAGTACTTC
CASSLVGTPRDIQYF
>TRBV5-1|15|TRBJ2-5|TRBD1|.
TGCGCCAGCAGCTTGGGCAGGGGGTTTCAAGAGACCCAGTACTTC
CASSLGRGFQETQYF
>TRBV4-1|16|TRBJ2-3|.|once
TGCGCCAGCAGCCCCTCCGGTGGGGGGAGCACAGATACGCAGTATTTT
CASSPSGGGSTDTQYF
>TRBV27|13|TRBJ1-4|TRBD1|.
TGTGCCAGCAGTCCGGACAGGGATGAAAAACTGTTTTTT
CASSPDRDEKLFF
>TRBV4-3|15|TRBJ1-3|TRBD1|once
TGCGCCAGCAGCGAAGGGGGCGCTCCCGGAAACACCATATATTTT
CASSEGGAPGNTIYF
>TRBV25-1|12|TRBJ1-2|.|few
TGTGCCAGCACATTCCAGGGAAATGGCTACACCTTC
CASTFQGNGYTF
>TRBV19|15|TRBJ1-6|.|.
TGTGCCAGTAGTCCCTGGGCAGCGAGGGATTCACCCCTCCACTTT
CASSPWAARDSPLHF